This T cell receptor (beta chain) is from a study of blood T cell repertoires in COVID-19. In the study overall: Sample material is recorded as cDNA or gDNA derived from T cells, B-cell-depleted T cells, or PBMCs.

Only in-frame clones appear in the TCRdb table, and some are missing; sequencing was by immunoSEQ multiplex PCR. The sample carries around 200,000 clones, roughly four fifths recorded once. This CDR3 region has 13 residues. V lost 2 bases and J 4 bases, leaving 6 bases between the germline ends. The germline CDR1 and CDR2 sequences are MNHNS and SASEGT. Input material: peripheral blood. The source of this sequence is a man aged 50 or older with active or convalescent COVID-19. This chain connects TRBV6-1 to TRBJ1-3; the D is unclear. The CDR3 protein is CASSEIRGNTIYF. CDR3 nucleotides: TGTGCCAGCAGTGAAATCCGGGGAAACACCATATATTTT.